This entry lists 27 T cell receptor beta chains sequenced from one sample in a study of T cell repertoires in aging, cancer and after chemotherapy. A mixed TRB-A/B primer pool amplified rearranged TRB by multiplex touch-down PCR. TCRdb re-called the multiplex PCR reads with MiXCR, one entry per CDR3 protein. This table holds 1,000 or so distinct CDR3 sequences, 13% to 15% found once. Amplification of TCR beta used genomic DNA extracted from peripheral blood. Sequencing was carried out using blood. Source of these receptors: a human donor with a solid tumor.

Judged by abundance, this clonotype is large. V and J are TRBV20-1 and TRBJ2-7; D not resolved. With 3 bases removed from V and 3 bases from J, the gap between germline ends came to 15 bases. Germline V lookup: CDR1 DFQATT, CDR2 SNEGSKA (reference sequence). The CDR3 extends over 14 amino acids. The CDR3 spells CSARAATTNYEQYF. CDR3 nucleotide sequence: TGCAGTGCTAGGGCGGCTACGACGAACTACGAGCAGTACTTC.

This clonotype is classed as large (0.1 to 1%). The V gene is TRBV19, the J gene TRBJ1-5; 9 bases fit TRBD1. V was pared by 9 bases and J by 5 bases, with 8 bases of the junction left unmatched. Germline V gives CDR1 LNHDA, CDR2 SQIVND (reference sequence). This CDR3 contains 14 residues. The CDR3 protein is CASDTGGGYQPQHF. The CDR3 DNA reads TGTGCCAGCGATACAGGGGGCGGCTATCAGCCCCAGCATTTT.

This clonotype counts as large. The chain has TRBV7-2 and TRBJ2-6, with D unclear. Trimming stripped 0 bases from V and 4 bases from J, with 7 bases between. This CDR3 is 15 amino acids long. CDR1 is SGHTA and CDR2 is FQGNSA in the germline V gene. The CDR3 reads CASSLAGSGANVLTF. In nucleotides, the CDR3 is TGTGCCAGCAGCTTAGCCGGGTCCGGGGCCAACGTCCTGACTTTC.

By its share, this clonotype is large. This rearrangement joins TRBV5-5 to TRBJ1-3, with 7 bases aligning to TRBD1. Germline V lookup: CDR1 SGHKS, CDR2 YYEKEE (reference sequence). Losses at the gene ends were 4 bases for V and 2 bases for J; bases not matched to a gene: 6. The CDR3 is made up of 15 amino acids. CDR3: CASSQGQVPGNTIYF. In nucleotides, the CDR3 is TGTGCCAGCAGCCAAGGACAGGTCCCTGGAAACACCATATATTTT.

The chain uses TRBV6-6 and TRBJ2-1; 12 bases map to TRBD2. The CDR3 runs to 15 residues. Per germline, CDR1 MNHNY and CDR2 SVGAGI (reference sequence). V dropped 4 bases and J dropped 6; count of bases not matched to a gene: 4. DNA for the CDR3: TGTGCCAGCAGTTGGGCGACTAGCGGGAGCAATGAGCAGTTCTTC. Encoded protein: CASSWATSGSNEQFF.

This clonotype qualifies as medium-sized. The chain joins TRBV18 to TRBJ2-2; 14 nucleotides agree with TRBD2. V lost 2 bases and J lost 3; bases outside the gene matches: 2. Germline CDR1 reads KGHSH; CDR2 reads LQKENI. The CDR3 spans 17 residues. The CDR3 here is CASSPGGLAGDTGELFF. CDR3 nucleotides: TGTGCCAGCTCACCAGGGGGACTAGCGGGAGACACCGGGGAGCTGTTTTTT.

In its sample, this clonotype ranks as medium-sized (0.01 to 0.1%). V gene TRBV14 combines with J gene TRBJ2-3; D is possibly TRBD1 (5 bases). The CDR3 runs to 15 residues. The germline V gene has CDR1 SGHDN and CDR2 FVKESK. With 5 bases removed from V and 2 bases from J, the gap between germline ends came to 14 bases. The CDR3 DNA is TGTGCCAGCAGCTACGTGGGGCGGAACACAGATACGCAGTATTTT. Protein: CASSYVGRNTDTQYF.

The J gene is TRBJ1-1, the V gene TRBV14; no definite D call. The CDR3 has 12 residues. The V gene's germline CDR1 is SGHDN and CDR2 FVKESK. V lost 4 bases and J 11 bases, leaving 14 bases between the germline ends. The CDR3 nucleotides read TGTGCCAGCAGCCGCAGCAACCAGGCGGCTTTCTTT. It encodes CASSRSNQAAFF.

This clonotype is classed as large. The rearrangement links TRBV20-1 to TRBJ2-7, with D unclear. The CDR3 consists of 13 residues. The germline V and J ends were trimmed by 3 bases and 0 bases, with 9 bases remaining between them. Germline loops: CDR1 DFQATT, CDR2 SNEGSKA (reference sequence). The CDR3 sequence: CSASNGPSYEQYF. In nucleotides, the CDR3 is TGCAGTGCTAGCAACGGGCCCTCCTACGAGCAGTACTTC.

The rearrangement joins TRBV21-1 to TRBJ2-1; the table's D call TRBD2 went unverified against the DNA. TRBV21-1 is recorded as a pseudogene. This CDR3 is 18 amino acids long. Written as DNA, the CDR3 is TGTGCCAGCAGCAAAAAGCGGGAGGCCCGGAGCTCCTACAATGAGCAGTTCTTC. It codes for CASSKKREARSSYNEQFF.

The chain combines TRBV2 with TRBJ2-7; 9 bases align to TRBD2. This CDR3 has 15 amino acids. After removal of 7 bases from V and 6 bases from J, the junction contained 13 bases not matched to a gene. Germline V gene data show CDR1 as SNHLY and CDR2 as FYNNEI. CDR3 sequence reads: CASKDRVAGEGEQYF. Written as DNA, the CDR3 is TGTGCCAGCAAAGACAGGGTAGCGGGAGAGGGCGAGCAGTACTTC. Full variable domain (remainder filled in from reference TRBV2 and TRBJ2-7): EPEVTQTPSHQVTQMGQEVILRCVPISNHLYFYWYRQILGQKVEFLVSFYNNEISEKSEIFDDQFSVERPDGSNFTLKIRSTKLEDSAMYFCASKDRVAGEGEQYFGPGTRLTVT.

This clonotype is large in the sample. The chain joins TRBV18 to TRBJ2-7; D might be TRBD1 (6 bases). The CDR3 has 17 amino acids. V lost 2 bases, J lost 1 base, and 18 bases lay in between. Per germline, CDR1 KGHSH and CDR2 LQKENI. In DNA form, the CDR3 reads TGTGCCAGCTCACCAAAGGGCTGGGGACACCCTTCCTACGAGCAGTACTTC. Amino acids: CASSPKGWGHPSYEQYF.

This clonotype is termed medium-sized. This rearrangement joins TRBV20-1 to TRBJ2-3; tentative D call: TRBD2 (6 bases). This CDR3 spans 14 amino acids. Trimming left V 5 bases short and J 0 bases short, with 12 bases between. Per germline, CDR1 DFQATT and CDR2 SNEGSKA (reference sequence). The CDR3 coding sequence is TGCAGTGCTGCTATTGGGGGGAGCACAGATACGCAGTATTTT. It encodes CSAAIGGSTDTQYF.

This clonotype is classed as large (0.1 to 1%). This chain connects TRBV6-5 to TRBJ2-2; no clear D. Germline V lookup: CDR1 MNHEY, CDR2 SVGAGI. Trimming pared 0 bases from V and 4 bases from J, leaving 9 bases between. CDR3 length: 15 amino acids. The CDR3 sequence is CASSYSVVGTGELFF. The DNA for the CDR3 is TGTGCCAGCAGTTACTCAGTAGTGGGCACCGGGGAGCTGTTTTTT.

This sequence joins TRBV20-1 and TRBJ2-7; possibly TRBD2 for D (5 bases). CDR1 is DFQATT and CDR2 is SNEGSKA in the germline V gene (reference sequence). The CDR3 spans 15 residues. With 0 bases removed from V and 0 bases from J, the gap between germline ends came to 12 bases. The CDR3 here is CSARDRVGDSYEQYF. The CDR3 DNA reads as TGCAGTGCTAGAGATCGAGTGGGAGACTCCTACGAGCAGTACTTC.

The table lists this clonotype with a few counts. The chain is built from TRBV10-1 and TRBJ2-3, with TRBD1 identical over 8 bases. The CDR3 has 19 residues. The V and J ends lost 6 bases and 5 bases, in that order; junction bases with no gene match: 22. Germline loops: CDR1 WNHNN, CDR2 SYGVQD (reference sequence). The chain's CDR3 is CASSEDKKTGTGELDTQYF. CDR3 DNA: TGCGCCAGCAGCGAAGATAAGAAAACCGGGACAGGTGAGCTAGATACGCAGTATTTT.

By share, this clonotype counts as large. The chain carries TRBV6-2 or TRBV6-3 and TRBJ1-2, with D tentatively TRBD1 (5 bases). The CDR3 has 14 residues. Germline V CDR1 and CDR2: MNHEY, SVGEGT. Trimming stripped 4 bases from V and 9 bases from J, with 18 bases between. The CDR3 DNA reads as TGTGCCAGCAGTTGGACTGCCTGGGGCGATCGCTACACCTTC. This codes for CASSWTAWGDRYTF.

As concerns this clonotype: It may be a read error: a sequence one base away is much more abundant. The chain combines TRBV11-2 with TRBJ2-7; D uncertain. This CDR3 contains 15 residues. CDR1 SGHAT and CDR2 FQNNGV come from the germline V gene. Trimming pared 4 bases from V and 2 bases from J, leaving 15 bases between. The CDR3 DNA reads TGTGCCAGCAGCTGCCCCCAGGATGGCACCTACGAGCAGTACTTC. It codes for CASSCPQDGTYEQYF. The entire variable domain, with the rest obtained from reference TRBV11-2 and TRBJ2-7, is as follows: EAGVAQSPRYKIIEKRQSVAFWCNPISGHATLYWYQQILGQGPKLLIQFQNNGVVDDSQLPKDRFSAERLKGVDSTLKIQPAKLEDSAVYLCASSCPQDGTYEQYFGPGTRLTVT.

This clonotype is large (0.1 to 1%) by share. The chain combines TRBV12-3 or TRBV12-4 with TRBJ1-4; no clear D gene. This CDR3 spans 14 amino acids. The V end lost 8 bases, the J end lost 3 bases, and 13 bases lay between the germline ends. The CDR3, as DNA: TGTGCCAGCCCCTCCAGTGGGCCTAATGAAAAACTGTTTTTT. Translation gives CASPSSGPNEKLFF.

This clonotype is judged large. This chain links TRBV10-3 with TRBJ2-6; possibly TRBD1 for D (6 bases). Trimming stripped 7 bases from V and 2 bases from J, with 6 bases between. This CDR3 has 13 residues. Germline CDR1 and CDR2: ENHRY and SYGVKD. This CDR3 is CAIKGAGANVLTF. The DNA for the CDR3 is TGTGCCATCAAGGGGGCTGGGGCCAACGTCCTGACTTTC.

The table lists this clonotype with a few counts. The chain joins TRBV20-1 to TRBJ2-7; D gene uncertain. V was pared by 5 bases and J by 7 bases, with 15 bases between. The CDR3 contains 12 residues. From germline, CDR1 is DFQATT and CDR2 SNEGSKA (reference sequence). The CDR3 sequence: CSALSVLGEQYF. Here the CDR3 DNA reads TGCAGTGCTCTCTCTGTTTTGGGGGAGCAGTACTTC.

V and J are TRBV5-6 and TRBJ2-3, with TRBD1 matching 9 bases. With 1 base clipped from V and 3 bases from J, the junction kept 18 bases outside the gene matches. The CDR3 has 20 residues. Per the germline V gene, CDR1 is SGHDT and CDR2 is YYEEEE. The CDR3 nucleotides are TGTGCCAGCAGCTTGAAGACCTCTCGACTTCGGGACAGGGTTACAGATACGCAGTATTTT. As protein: CASSLKTSRLRDRVTDTQYF.

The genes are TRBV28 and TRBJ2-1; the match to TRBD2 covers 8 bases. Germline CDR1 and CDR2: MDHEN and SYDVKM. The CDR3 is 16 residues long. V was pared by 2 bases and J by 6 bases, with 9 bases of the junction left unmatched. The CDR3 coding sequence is TGTGCCAGCAGTTTAGGGGGACTAGTGGGGTTCAATGAGCAGTTCTTC. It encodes CASSLGGLVGFNEQFF.

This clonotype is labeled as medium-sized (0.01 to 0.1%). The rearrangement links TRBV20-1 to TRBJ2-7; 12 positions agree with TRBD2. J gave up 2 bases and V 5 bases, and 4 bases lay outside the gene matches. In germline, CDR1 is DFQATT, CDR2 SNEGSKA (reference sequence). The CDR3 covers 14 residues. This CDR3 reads CSASGLAGPYEQYF. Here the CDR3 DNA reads TGCAGTGCTTCAGGACTAGCGGGACCCTACGAGCAGTACTTC.

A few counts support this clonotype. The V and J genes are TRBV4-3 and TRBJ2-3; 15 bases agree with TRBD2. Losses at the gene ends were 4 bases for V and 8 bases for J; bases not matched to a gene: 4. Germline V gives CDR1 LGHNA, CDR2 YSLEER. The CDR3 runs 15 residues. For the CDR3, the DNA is TGCGCCAGCAGCCGGGGACTAGCGGGAGGCCTTACGCAGTATTTT. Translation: CASSRGLAGGLTQYF.

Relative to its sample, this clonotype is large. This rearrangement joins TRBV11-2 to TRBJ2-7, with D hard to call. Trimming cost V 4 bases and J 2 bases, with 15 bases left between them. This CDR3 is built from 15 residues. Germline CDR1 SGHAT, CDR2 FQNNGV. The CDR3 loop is CASSSPQDGTYEQYF. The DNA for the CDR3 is TGTGCCAGCAGCTCCCCCCAGGATGGCACCTACGAGCAGTACTTC.

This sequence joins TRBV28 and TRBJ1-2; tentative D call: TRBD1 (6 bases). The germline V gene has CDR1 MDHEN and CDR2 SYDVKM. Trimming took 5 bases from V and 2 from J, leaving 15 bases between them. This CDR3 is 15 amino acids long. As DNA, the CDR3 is TGTGCCAGCAGTCGAGGAGGCGGGGGCAACTATGGCTACACCTTC. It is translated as CASSRGGGGNYGYTF.